Many counts were recorded for the clone carrying this TCR beta chain. The data were obtained in a study of T-cell reconstitution after alpha-beta-depleted transplantation in children. The junction had 16 bases not matched to a gene; V was cut back by 6 bases and J by 3 bases. This CDR3 spans 18 amino acids. Per the germline V gene, CDR1 is DFQATT and CDR2 is SNEGSKA (reference sequence). Researchers prepared the TCRbeta library using unique molecular identifiers, the study reports. Using its own MiXCR run on the PCR reads, TCRdb lists one record per CDR3 protein. The repertoire holds approximately 93,000 distinct CDR3 sequences, approximately 9.2% seen once, with more than 6.5% in the top ten.

This clonotype was obtained from a human donor who donated a stem cell graft to a child with congenital amegakaryocytic thrombocytopenia. The chain has TRBV20-1 and TRBJ2-1; TRBD2 aligns across 11 bases. Sequencing used PBMCs from the stem cell graft donor, obtained from the stem cell graft. DNA of the CDR3: TGCAGTGCGCCCGGCATAGCGGGGGGGCAGGGACTCTACAATGAGCAGTTCTTC. Protein sequence: CSAPGIAGGQGLYNEQFF.